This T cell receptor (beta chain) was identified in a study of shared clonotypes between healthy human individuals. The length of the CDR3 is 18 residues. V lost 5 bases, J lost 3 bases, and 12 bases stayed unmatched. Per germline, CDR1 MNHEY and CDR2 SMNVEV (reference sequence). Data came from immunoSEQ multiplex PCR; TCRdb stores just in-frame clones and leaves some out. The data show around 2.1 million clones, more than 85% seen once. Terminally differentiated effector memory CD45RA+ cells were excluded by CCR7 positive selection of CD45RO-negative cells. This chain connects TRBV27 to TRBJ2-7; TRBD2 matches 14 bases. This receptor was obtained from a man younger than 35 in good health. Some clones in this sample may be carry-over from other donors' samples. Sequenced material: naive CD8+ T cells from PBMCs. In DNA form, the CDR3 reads TGTGCCAGCAGTGCCATCGGGACTAGCGGGAGTAAACTCTACGAGCAGTACTTC. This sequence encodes CASSAIGTSGSKLYEQYF.